A selection of T cell receptor beta chains follows, all from one sample in a study of memory CD4+ T cells and cytomegalovirus serostatus. TCRdb's table, derived via immunoSEQ multiplex PCR, lists solely in-frame clones and lacks some. The sample includes around 38,000 clones, roughly four fifths of them seen just once. Sequencing was carried out using memory CD4+ T cells from blood. The receptors were gathered from an adult in good health and CMV-seronegative. The CDR3 runs from the conserved cysteine through the conserved F or W. Each record gives: J gene, clone size, D gene, V gene, CDR3 protein, CDR3 DNA. D genes are given only for firm matches. Some rows mark clone size as missing; the rest say once, few, many or name a class of expanded clone.

j_call: TRBJ1-1; clone_size: few; d_call: .; v_call: TRBV19; cdr3_aa: CASSISAGEAFF; cdr3_nt: TGTGCCAGTAGTATTTCCGCTGGTGAAGCTTTCTTT
j_call: TRBJ1-1; clone_size: .; d_call: .; v_call: TRBV28; cdr3_aa: CASSLSAGVAEAFF; cdr3_nt: TGTGCCAGCAGTTTATCTGCAGGGGTAGCTGAAGCTTTCTTT
j_call: TRBJ1-5; clone_size: .; d_call: .; v_call: TRBV25-1; cdr3_aa: CASSLQGSNQPQHF; cdr3_nt: TGTGCCAGCAGTTTACAGGGTAGCAATCAGCCCCAGCATTTT
j_call: TRBJ1-5; clone_size: many; d_call: TRBD1; v_call: TRBV28; cdr3_aa: CASRGQLNSNQPQHF; cdr3_nt: TGTGCCAGCAGGGGACAGCTAAATAGCAATCAGCCCCAGCATTTT
j_call: TRBJ2-6; clone_size: .; d_call: TRBD1; v_call: TRBV29-1; cdr3_aa: CSVGEGAVGANVLTF; cdr3_nt: TGCAGCGTGGGTGAGGGGGCGGTAGGGGCCAACGTCCTGACTTTC
j_call: TRBJ2-5; clone_size: few; d_call: .; v_call: TRBV11-2; cdr3_aa: CASSLDRAEHGETQYF; cdr3_nt: TGTGCCAGCAGCTTAGATCGGGCAGAGCATGGAGAGACCCAGTACTTC
j_call: TRBJ1-5; clone_size: once; d_call: .; v_call: TRBV7-2; cdr3_aa: CASSSTGLSNQPQHF; cdr3_nt: TGTGCCAGCAGCTCGACAGGACTTAGCAATCAGCCCCAGCATTTT
j_call: TRBJ1-4; clone_size: .; d_call: TRBD1; v_call: TRBV29-1; cdr3_aa: CSVALTGGEKLFF; cdr3_nt: TGCAGCGTAGCCTTGACAGGGGGAGAAAAACTGTTTTTT
j_call: TRBJ2-7; clone_size: .; d_call: TRBD1; v_call: TRBV7-2; cdr3_aa: CASSLEGRGRFRDF; cdr3_nt: TGTGCCAGCAGCTTAGAAGGCAGGGGGCGGTTTCGGGACTTC
j_call: TRBJ1-5; clone_size: .; d_call: .; v_call: TRBV28; cdr3_aa: CASALLGADQPQHF; cdr3_nt: TGTGCCAGCGCCCTGTTAGGGGCAGATCAGCCCCAGCATTTT
j_call: TRBJ2-2; clone_size: once; d_call: .; v_call: TRBV5-6; cdr3_aa: CASRRTPGELFF; cdr3_nt: TGTGCCAGCAGACGGACACCCGGGGAGCTGTTTTTT
j_call: TRBJ2-3; clone_size: .; d_call: TRBD2; v_call: TRBV9; cdr3_aa: CASSVEVAGGADTQYF; cdr3_nt: TGTGCCAGCAGCGTAGAAGTGGCGGGAGGGGCAGATACGCAGTATTTT
j_call: TRBJ2-7; clone_size: .; d_call: .; v_call: TRBV30; cdr3_aa: CAWSVTPLSPPYF; cdr3_nt: TGTGCCTGGAGTGTAACACCTCTCAGCCCCCCTTACTTC
j_call: TRBJ2-2; clone_size: .; d_call: TRBD2; v_call: TRBV9; cdr3_aa: CASSPRGSGGNTGELFF; cdr3_nt: TGTGCCAGCAGTCCCCGAGGTAGCGGGGGGAACACCGGGGAGCTGTTTTTT
j_call: TRBJ2-3; clone_size: .; d_call: .; v_call: TRBV30; cdr3_aa: CAWTRQGRLTDTQYF; cdr3_nt: TGTGCCTGGACGCGGCAGGGGCGTTTGACAGATACGCAGTATTTT
j_call: TRBJ2-1; clone_size: .; d_call: .; v_call: TRBV28; cdr3_aa: CASQRPGVYNEQFF; cdr3_nt: TGTGCCAGCCAGCGTCCGGGAGTCTACAATGAGCAGTTCTTC
j_call: TRBJ2-2; clone_size: .; d_call: .; v_call: TRBV9; cdr3_aa: CASSAPGGTGELFF; cdr3_nt: TGTGCCAGCAGCGCCCCTGGGGGCACCGGGGAGCTGTTTTTT
j_call: TRBJ2-1; clone_size: once; d_call: .; v_call: TRBV5-4; cdr3_aa: CASSLDPGSSYNEQFF; cdr3_nt: TGTGCCAGCAGCTTGGACCCGGGGAGCTCCTACAATGAGCAGTTCTTC
j_call: TRBJ2-1; clone_size: medium-sized; d_call: .; v_call: TRBV2; cdr3_aa: CASSAHNEQFF; cdr3_nt: TGTGCCAGCAGTGCCCACAATGAGCAGTTCTTC
j_call: TRBJ1-4; clone_size: .; d_call: .; v_call: TRBV7-2; cdr3_aa: CASSRGTNEKLFF; cdr3_nt: TGTGCCAGCAGCCGCGGCACCAATGAAAAACTGTTTTTT
j_call: TRBJ1-1; clone_size: .; d_call: .; v_call: TRBV29-1; cdr3_aa: CSGGSNTEAFF; cdr3_nt: TGCAGCGGTGGAAGTAACACTGAAGCTTTCTTT
j_call: TRBJ1-2; clone_size: .; d_call: .; v_call: TRBV30; cdr3_aa: CAWTQRQMGVGYTF; cdr3_nt: TGTGCCTGGACACAGAGGCAGATGGGGGTTGGCTACACCTTC
j_call: TRBJ1-5; clone_size: .; d_call: .; v_call: TRBV18; cdr3_aa: CASSPQGGNQPQHF; cdr3_nt: TGTGCCAGCTCGCCACAGGGAGGCAATCAGCCCCAGCATTTT
j_call: TRBJ1-2; clone_size: .; d_call: .; v_call: TRBV5-6; cdr3_aa: CASSLYSDYGYTF; cdr3_nt: TGTGCCAGCAGCTTGTACAGTGACTATGGCTACACCTTC
j_call: TRBJ2-5; clone_size: .; d_call: TRBD2; v_call: TRBV5-1; cdr3_aa: CASSGGLAGEVTQYF; cdr3_nt: TGCGCCAGCAGCGGGGGACTAGCGGGAGAAGTCACCCAGTACTTC
j_call: TRBJ2-7; clone_size: few; d_call: TRBD2; v_call: TRBV7-9; cdr3_aa: CASSGRGTSSNEQYF; cdr3_nt: TGTGCCAGCAGCGGCCGCGGGACTAGTTCCAACGAGCAGTACTTC
j_call: TRBJ2-5; clone_size: once; d_call: TRBD2; v_call: TRBV18; cdr3_aa: CASSPPLSGRVRETQYF; cdr3_nt: TGTGCCAGCTCACCACCTCTTAGCGGGAGAGTTAGAGAGACCCAGTACTTC
j_call: TRBJ1-1; clone_size: .; d_call: .; v_call: TRBV11-2; cdr3_aa: CASSFFASSNTEAFF; cdr3_nt: TGTGCCAGCAGCTTCTTCGCCAGCAGCAACACTGAAGCTTTCTTT
j_call: TRBJ1-4; clone_size: .; d_call: .; v_call: TRBV4-3; cdr3_aa: CASSQVQGEKLFF; cdr3_nt: TGCGCCAGCAGCCAAGTTCAAGGGGAAAAACTGTTTTTT
j_call: TRBJ1-1; clone_size: .; d_call: .; v_call: TRBV6-4; cdr3_aa: CASSATGRGTEAFF; cdr3_nt: TGTGCCAGCAGTGCTACGGGCAGGGGCACTGAAGCTTTCTTT
j_call: TRBJ2-7; clone_size: .; d_call: TRBD1; v_call: TRBV2; cdr3_aa: CASSEQGVAYEQYF; cdr3_nt: TGTGCCAGCAGTGAACAGGGGGTAGCCTACGAGCAGTACTTC
j_call: TRBJ1-5; clone_size: .; d_call: .; v_call: TRBV6-4; cdr3_aa: CASNPPGNQPQHF; cdr3_nt: TGTGCCAGCAACCCACCTGGCAATCAGCCCCAGCATTTT
j_call: TRBJ2-6; clone_size: .; d_call: .; v_call: TRBV28; cdr3_aa: CASSSGTLSYNVLTF; cdr3_nt: TGTGCCAGCAGCTCCGGGACCTTATCCTACAACGTCCTGACTTTC
j_call: TRBJ1-1; clone_size: .; d_call: .; v_call: TRBV18; cdr3_aa: CASSPPRQAVGGTEAFF; cdr3_nt: TGTGCCAGCTCACCACCGAGACAGGCAGTGGGGGGGACTGAAGCTTTCTTT
j_call: TRBJ2-7; clone_size: .; d_call: .; v_call: TRBV5-1; cdr3_aa: CASSLAGRIDRDEQYF; cdr3_nt: TGCGCCAGCAGCTTGGCCGGGCGGATAGATCGGGACGAGCAGTACTTC
j_call: TRBJ1-1; clone_size: few; d_call: .; v_call: TRBV29-1; cdr3_aa: CSASEGRNAEAFF; cdr3_nt: TGCAGCGCATCAGAAGGCAGGAACGCTGAAGCTTTCTTT
j_call: TRBJ2-4; clone_size: .; d_call: TRBD1; v_call: TRBV4-3; cdr3_aa: CASSQDGQGAGGKNIQYF; cdr3_nt: TGCGCCAGCAGCCAAGACGGGCAGGGGGCTGGGGGCAAAAACATTCAGTACTTC
j_call: TRBJ1-2; clone_size: .; d_call: .; v_call: TRBV5-6; cdr3_aa: CASSLGHAGGFHTF; cdr3_nt: TGTGCCAGCAGCTTGGGTCACGCGGGGGGCTTTCACACCTTC
j_call: TRBJ2-7; clone_size: .; d_call: TRBD2; v_call: TRBV11-3; cdr3_aa: CASSPTSGSYEQYF; cdr3_nt: TGTGCCAGCAGCCCTACTAGCGGGAGTTACGAGCAGTACTTC
j_call: TRBJ1-1; clone_size: .; d_call: .; v_call: TRBV6-5; cdr3_aa: CASMALGMNTEAFF; cdr3_nt: TGTGCCAGCATGGCGCTCGGCATGAACACTGAAGCTTTCTTT
j_call: TRBJ2-7; clone_size: .; d_call: TRBD2; v_call: TRBV6-5; cdr3_aa: CASSRTSGNYEQYF; cdr3_nt: TGTGCCAGCAGTCGGACTAGCGGCAATTACGAGCAGTACTTC
j_call: TRBJ1-4; clone_size: .; d_call: TRBD1; v_call: TRBV2; cdr3_aa: CASIEGAYEKLFF; cdr3_nt: TGTGCCAGCATTGAGGGGGCTTATGAAAAACTGTTTTTT
j_call: TRBJ2-2; clone_size: .; d_call: TRBD1; v_call: TRBV7-9; cdr3_aa: CASSPDRVISGELFF; cdr3_nt: TGTGCCAGCAGCCCTGACAGGGTAATCTCCGGGGAGCTGTTTTTT
j_call: TRBJ1-1; clone_size: .; d_call: TRBD1; v_call: TRBV5-1; cdr3_aa: CASSPDRVKNTEAFF; cdr3_nt: TGCGCCAGCAGCCCGGACAGGGTAAAGAACACTGAAGCTTTCTTT
j_call: TRBJ1-5; clone_size: medium-sized; d_call: TRBD1; v_call: TRBV5-8; cdr3_aa: CASSLQGARPQHF; cdr3_nt: TGTGCCAGCAGCTTGCAGGGGGCGAGGCCCCAGCATTTT
j_call: TRBJ2-2; clone_size: .; d_call: TRBD2; v_call: TRBV7-8; cdr3_aa: CASRAGSREVAGELFF; cdr3_nt: TGTGCCAGCCGAGCGGGAAGCAGGGAGGTCGCCGGGGAGCTGTTTTTT
j_call: TRBJ2-7; clone_size: .; d_call: .; v_call: TRBV19; cdr3_aa: CASSSRPGIRDYEQYF; cdr3_nt: TGTGCCAGTAGTAGCCGGCCAGGGATAAGAGACTACGAGCAGTACTTC
j_call: TRBJ2-5; clone_size: .; d_call: .; v_call: TRBV29-1; cdr3_aa: CSASYGETQYF; cdr3_nt: TGCAGCGCATCATATGGGGAGACCCAGTACTTC
j_call: TRBJ1-1; clone_size: .; d_call: .; v_call: TRBV30; cdr3_aa: CAWSNGYEAFF; cdr3_nt: TGTGCCTGGAGTAACGGTTATGAAGCTTTCTTT
j_call: TRBJ1-4; clone_size: .; d_call: .; v_call: TRBV30; cdr3_aa: CAWSGSGSASTNEKLFF; cdr3_nt: TGTGCCTGGAGTGGTTCTGGAAGCGCCTCAACTAATGAAAAACTGTTTTTT
j_call: TRBJ1-5; clone_size: .; d_call: TRBD1; v_call: TRBV7-2; cdr3_aa: CASSDRGRTQPQHF; cdr3_nt: TGTGCCAGCAGCGACAGGGGGCGTACTCAGCCCCAGCATTTT
j_call: TRBJ1-2; clone_size: .; d_call: .; v_call: TRBV28; cdr3_aa: CAIRDGWNYGYTF; cdr3_nt: TGTGCCATCCGAGATGGATGGAACTATGGCTACACCTTC
j_call: TRBJ1-1; clone_size: .; d_call: .; v_call: TRBV5-8; cdr3_aa: CASSGAWGLNTEAFF; cdr3_nt: TGTGCCAGCAGTGGGGCGTGGGGGCTTAACACTGAAGCTTTCTTT
j_call: TRBJ2-1; clone_size: .; d_call: TRBD2; v_call: TRBV5-4; cdr3_aa: CASSFLADNEQFF; cdr3_nt: TGTGCCAGCAGCTTCCTAGCGGACAATGAGCAGTTCTTC